Reported below is one T cell receptor beta chain. Antigen unknown. The CDR3 length is 13 residues. V lost 6 bases and J lost 5, with 13 bases in between. The germline CDR1 and CDR2 sequences are KGHSH and LQKENI. This sample is drawn from a study of cytomegalovirus exposure and HLA in healthy donors. General study results and limits: In a later analysis, HLA-associated TCR beta chains were more clonally expanded than equally common others.

Primers for the PCR totalled 60 Vbeta and 13 Jbeta. Sequenced by immunoSEQ multiplex PCR; TCRdb stores in-frame clones only, minus some. The repertoire holds almost 80,000 clones, with under 80% as singletons. The sample taken for sequencing was PBMCs. This clonotype originated in a woman in her 50s in good health and CMV-seropositive. V gene TRBV18 combines with J gene TRBJ1-1; weak D call: TRBD1 (5 bases). As DNA, the CDR3 is TGTGCCAGCTCCCCCCAGGGTCAGACTGAAGCTTTCTTT. It yields the protein CASSPQGQTEAFF.